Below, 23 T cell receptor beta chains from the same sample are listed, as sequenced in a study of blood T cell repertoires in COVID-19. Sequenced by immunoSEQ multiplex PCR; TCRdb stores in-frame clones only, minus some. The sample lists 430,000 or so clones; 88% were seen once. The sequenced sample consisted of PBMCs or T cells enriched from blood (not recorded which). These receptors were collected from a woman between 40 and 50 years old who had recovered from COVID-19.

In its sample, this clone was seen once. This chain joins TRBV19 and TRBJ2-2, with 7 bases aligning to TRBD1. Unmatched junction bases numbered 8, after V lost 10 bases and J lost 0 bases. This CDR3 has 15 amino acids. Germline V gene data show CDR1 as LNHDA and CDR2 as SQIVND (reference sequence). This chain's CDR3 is CATSKDRSNTGELFF. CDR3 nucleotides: TGTGCCACTTCAAAGGACAGGTCGAACACCGGGGAGCTGTTTTTT.

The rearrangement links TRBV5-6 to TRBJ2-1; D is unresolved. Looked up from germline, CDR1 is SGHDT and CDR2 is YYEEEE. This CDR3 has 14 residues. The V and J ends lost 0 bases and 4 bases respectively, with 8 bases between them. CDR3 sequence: CASSLGAAYNEQFF. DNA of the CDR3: TGTGCCAGCAGCTTGGGGGCAGCTTACAATGAGCAGTTCTTC.

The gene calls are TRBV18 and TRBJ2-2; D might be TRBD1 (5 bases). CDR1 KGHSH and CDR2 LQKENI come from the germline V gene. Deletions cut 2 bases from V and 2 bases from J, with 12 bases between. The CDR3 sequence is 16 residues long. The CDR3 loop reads CASSPKGQGNTGELFF. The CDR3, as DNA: TGTGCCAGCTCACCAAAGGGGCAGGGAAACACCGGGGAGCTGTTTTTT.

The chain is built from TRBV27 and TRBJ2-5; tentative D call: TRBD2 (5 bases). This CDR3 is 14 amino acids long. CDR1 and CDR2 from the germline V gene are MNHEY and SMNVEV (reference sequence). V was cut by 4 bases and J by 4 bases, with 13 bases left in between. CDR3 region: CASSSIALSETQYF. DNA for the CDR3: TGTGCCAGCAGTTCGATAGCGTTATCAGAGACCCAGTACTTC.

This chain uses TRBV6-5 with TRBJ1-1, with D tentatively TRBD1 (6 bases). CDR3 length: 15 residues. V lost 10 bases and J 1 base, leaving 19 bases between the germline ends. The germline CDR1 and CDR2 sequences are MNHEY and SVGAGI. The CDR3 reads CATEKPGQPNTEAFF. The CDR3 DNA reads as TGTGCCACCGAGAAACCGGGACAACCGAACACTGAAGCTTTCTTT.

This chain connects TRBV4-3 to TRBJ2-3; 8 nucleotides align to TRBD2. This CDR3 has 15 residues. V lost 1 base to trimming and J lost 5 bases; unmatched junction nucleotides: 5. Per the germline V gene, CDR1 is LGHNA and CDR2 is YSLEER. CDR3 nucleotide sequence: TGCGCCAGCAGCCAAGCAGCGGGAGCGATAGATACGCAGTATTTT. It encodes CASSQAAGAIDTQYF.

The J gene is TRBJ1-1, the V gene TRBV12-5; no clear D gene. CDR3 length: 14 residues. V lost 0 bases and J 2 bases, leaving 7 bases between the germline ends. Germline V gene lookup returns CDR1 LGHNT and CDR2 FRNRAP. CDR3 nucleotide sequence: TGTGCTAGTGGTTTGGTACCGGTTAACACTGAAGCTTTCTTT. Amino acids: CASGLVPVNTEAFF.

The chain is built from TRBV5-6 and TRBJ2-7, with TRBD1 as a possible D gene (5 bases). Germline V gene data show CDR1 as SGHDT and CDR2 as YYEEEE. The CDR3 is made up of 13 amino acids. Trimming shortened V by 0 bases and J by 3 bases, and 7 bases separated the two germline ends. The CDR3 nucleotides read TGTGCCAGCAGCTTGGGGACAAACTACGAGCAGTACTTC. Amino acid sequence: CASSLGTNYEQYF. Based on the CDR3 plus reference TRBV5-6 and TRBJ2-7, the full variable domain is DAGVTQSPTHLIKTRGQQVTLRCSPKSGHDTVSWYQQALGQGPQFIFQYYEEEERQRGNFPDRFSGHQFPNYSSELNVNALLLGDSALYLCASSLGTNYEQYFGPGTRLTVT.

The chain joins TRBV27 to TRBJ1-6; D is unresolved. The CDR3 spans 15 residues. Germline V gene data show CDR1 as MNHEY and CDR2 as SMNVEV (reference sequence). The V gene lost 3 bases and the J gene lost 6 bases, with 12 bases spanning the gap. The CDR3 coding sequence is TGTGCCAGCAGTTTTGGCAAGAACCGTAATTCACCCCTCCACTTT. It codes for CASSFGKNRNSPLHF.

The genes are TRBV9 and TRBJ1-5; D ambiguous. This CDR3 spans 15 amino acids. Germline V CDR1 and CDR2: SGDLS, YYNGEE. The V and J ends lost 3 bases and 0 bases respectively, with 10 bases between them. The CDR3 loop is CASSAGWSSNQPQHF. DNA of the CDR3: TGTGCCAGCAGCGCCGGATGGAGTAGCAATCAGCCCCAGCATTTT.

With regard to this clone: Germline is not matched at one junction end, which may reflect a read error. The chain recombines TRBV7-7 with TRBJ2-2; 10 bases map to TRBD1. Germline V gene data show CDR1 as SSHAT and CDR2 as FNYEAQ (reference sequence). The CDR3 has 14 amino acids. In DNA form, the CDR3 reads TGTGCTAGCAGTGACAGGGGGCTCGCCGGGGAGCTGTTTTTT. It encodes CASSDRGLAGELFF.

The CDR3 is CASSGRDRGIGYTF. The CDR3 DNA reads TGTGCCAGCAGCGGACGGGACAGGGGTATTGGCTACACCTTC. The chain links TRBV5-4 to TRBJ1-2; TRBD1 agrees at 10 bases. The CDR3 is 14 amino acids. Germline V lookup: CDR1 SGHNT, CDR2 YYREEE (reference sequence). With V trimmed by 4 bases and J by 7 bases, 7 bases remained unmatched.

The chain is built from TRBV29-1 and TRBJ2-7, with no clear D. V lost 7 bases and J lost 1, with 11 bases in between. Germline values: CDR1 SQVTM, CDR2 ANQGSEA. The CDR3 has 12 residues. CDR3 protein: CSAVQASYEQYF. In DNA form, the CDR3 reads TGCAGCGCCGTCCAGGCTTCCTACGAGCAGTACTTC.

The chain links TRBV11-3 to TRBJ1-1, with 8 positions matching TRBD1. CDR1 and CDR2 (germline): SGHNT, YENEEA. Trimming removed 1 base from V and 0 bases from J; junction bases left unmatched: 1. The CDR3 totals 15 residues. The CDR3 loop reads CASSLGTGMNTEAFF. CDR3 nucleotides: TGTGCCAGCAGCTTAGGGACAGGGATGAACACTGAAGCTTTCTTT.

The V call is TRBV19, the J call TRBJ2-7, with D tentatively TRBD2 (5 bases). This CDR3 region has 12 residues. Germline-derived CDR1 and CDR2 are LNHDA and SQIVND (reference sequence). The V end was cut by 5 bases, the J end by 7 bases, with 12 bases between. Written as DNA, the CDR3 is TGTGCCAGTAGTGTGATGGGCGGGGAGCAGTACTTC. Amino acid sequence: CASSVMGGEQYF.

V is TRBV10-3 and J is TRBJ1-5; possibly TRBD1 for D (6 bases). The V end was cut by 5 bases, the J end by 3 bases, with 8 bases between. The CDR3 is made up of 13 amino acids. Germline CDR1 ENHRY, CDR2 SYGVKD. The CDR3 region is CAISRTVNQPQHF. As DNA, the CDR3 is TGTGCCATCAGTCGGACAGTCAATCAGCCCCAGCATTTT.

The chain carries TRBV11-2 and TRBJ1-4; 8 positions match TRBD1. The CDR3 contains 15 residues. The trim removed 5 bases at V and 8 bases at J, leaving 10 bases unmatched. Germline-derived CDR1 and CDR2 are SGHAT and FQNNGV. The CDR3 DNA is TGTGCCAGCAGCGTAGGGACAGGCCCGAGGGAAAAACTGTTTTTT. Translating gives CASSVGTGPREKLFF.

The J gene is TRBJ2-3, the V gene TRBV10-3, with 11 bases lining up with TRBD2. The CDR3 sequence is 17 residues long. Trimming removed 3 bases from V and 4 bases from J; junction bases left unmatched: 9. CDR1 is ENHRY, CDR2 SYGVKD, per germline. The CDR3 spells CAISDPTLAGVPDTQYF. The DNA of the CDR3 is TGTGCCATCAGTGACCCTACACTAGCGGGAGTCCCAGATACGCAGTATTTT.

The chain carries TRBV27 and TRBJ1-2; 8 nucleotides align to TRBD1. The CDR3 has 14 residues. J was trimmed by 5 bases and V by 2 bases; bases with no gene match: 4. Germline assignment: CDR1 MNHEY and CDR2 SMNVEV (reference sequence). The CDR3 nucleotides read TGTGCCAGCAGTTTAACAGGGGGTCTTTATGGCTACACCTTC. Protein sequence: CASSLTGGLYGYTF.

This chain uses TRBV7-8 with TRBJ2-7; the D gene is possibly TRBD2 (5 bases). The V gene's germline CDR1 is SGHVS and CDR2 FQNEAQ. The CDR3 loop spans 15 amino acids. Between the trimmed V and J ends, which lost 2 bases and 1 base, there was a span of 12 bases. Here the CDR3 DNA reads TGTGCCAGCAGCTTAACGGGATTCCAATCCTACGAGCAGTACTTC. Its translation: CASSLTGFQSYEQYF.

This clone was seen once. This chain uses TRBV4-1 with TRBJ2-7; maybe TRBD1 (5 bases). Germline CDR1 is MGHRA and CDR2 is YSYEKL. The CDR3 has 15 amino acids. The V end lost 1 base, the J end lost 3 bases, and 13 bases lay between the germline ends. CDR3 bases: TGCGCCAGCAGCCAAGTCTCGACAGTTCTCTACGAGCAGTACTTC. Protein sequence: CASSQVSTVLYEQYF.

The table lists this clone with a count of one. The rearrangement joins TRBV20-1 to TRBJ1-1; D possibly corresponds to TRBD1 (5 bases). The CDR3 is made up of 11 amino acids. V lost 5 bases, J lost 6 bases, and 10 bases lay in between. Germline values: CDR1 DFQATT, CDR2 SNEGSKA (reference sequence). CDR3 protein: CSARQFPEAFF. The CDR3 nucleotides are TGCAGTGCTCGACAGTTTCCTGAAGCTTTCTTT.

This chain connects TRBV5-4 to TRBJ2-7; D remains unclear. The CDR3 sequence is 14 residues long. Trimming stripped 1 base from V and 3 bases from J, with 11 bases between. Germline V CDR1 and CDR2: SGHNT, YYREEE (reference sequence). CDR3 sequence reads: CASSLRLDSYEQYF. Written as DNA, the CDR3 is TGTGCCAGCAGCTTGCGCCTTGATAGCTACGAGCAGTACTTC.